Included here is one T cell receptor beta chain sequence, with context. Its antigen is as yet unknown. PCR amplification relied on 60 Vbeta primers (plus 13 Jbeta primers). Clones were sequenced by immunoSEQ multiplex PCR, and TCRdb holds only the in-frame ones, with some missing. The top ten clones hold under 1% of a sample with approximately 160,000 clones, approximately 78% of them seen once. Trimming left V 3 bases short and J 12 bases short, with 11 bases between. The CDR3 is 11 amino acids. The V gene's germline CDR1 is SNHLY and CDR2 FYNNEI. The data stem from a study of cytomegalovirus exposure and HLA in healthy donors. General study findings and limits: TRBV6-2, TRBV6-3 and some other V segments were unresolvable in 87-base-pair reads.

Material: PBMCs. The J gene is TRBJ1-1, the V gene TRBV2; D call uncertain. This TCR derives from a girl aged 2-10 years in good health and CMV-seropositive. The CDR3 region is CASSERAETFF. CDR3 nucleotides: TGTGCCAGCAGTGAGAGGGCAGAGACTTTCTTT. The full variable domain, rest sourced from reference TRBV2 and TRBJ1-1, is EPEVTQTPSHQVTQMGQEVILRCVPISNHLYFYWYRQILGQKVEFLVSFYNNEISEKSEIFDDQFSVERPDGSNFTLKIRSTKLEDSAMYFCASSERAETFFGQGTRLTVV.